This T cell receptor (beta chain) comes out of a study of blood T cell repertoires in COVID-19. As for the study in general: There were acute and convalescent COVID-19 samples, and they came from the United States, Italy and Spain. In each case, the material was cDNA or gDNA derived from T cells, B-cell-depleted T cells, or PBMCs.

Per the original data handling: Nucleated cell number was recorded as an estimate derived from reference gene primer amplification. TCRdb keeps only in-frame clones here, not all; method: immunoSEQ multiplex PCR. V, J and clone size are taken as reported in that table, and D and trimming were inferred from the DNA itself. The table lists some 65,000 clones, around 93% of them singletons. Per germline, CDR1 LNHDA and CDR2 SQIVND (reference sequence). The CDR3 runs to 15 residues. V lost 3 bases and J lost 1; bases outside the gene matches: 4. The origin of this receptor is a man between 65 and 85 years old with active COVID-19. The sequenced sample consisted of peripheral blood. V gene TRBV19 combines with J gene TRBJ2-3; 7 nucleotides line up with TRBD2. The CDR3 region has the DNA TGTGCCAGTAGTATGCCCCGGGGGGGCACAGATACGCAGTATTTT. Its translation is CASSMPRGGTDTQYF.